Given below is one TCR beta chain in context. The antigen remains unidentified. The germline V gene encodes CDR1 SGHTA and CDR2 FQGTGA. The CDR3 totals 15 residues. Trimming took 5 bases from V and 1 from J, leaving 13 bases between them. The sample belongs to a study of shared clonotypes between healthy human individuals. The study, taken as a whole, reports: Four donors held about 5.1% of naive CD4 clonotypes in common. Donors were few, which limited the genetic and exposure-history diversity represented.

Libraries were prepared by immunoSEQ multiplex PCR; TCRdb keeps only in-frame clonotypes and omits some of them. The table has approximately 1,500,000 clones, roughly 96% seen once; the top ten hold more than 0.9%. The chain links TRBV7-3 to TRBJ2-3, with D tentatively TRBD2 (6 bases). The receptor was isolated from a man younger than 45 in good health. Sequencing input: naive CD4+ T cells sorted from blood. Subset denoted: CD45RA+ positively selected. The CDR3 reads CASSMGPSGTDTQYF. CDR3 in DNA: TGTGCCAGCAGCATGGGGCCTAGCGGCACAGATACGCAGTATTTT.